Below, 9 T cell receptor beta chains from the same sample are listed, as sequenced in a study of early T cells in non-severe SARS-CoV-2 infection. TCRdb used MiXCR to reprocess the 5' RACE reads, holding one entry per CDR3 protein. The repertoire consists of more than 50,000 distinct CDR3 sequences, with approximately 10% occurring once and the leading ten covering approximately 4%. Sequencing used whole blood. These receptors were taken from an adult who was a healthcare worker with PCR-confirmed SARS-CoV-2 infection or an uninfected control (not recorded which).

The chain joins TRBV30 to TRBJ2-1, with 10 bases identical to TRBD2. CDR3 length: 19 amino acids. Germline V gene sequence: CDR1 GTSNPN, CDR2 SVGIG (reference sequence). The ends lost 3 bases at V and 0 bases at J; junction bases unmatched: 14. CDR3 coding DNA: TGTGCCTGGAGCCATACCCCCGGACAGCGGGGGGGCTCCTACAATGAGCAGTTCTTC. Residues: CAWSHTPGQRGGSYNEQFF.

This clonotype has more than one count but fewer than ten. The genes are TRBV20-1 and TRBJ1-1; D call uncertain. V was shortened by 6 bases and J by 10 bases, with 15 bases between the two germline ends. CDR1 is DFQATT, CDR2 SNEGSKA, per germline (reference sequence). The CDR3 totals 11 residues. CDR3 in amino acids: CSAASSQSAFF. CDR3 bases: TGCAGTGCCGCCTCAAGCCAGTCAGCTTTCTTT.

This clonotype was seen at least ten times. The chain has TRBV18 and TRBJ2-1; D could derive from TRBD1 or TRBD2 (5 bases each). The CDR3 contains 15 residues. CDR1 and CDR2 from the germline V gene are KGHSH and LQKENI. Trimming cost V 8 bases and J 3 bases, with 17 bases left between them. This chain's CDR3 is CASEPTRDHYNEQFF. The CDR3 region has the DNA TGTGCCAGCGAACCAACCAGGGACCACTACAATGAGCAGTTCTTC.

This clonotype has a handful of counts. The V call is TRBV27, the J call TRBJ1-1; possibly TRBD1 for D (5 bases). Germline CDR1 MNHEY, CDR2 SMNVEV (reference sequence). V was trimmed by 8 bases and J by 1 base, leaving 8 bases between them. This CDR3 has 12 residues. CDR3 nucleotide sequence: TGTGCCAGCTTCACAGGGAACACTGAAGCTTTCTTT. Residues: CASFTGNTEAFF.

This clonotype was seen a single time. A much larger clonotype is one base distant, so this may be a read error. This chain links TRBV30 with TRBJ1-4; 7 positions agree with TRBD1. Germline CDR1 and CDR2: GTSNPN and SVGIG (reference sequence). With 2 bases clipped from V and 10 bases from J, the junction kept 4 bases outside the gene matches. This CDR3 comprises 12 residues. The CDR3 loop reads CAWSTNRGKLFF. The CDR3 DNA is TGTGCCTGGAGTACAAACAGGGGAAAACTGTTTTTT.

Remarks on this clonotype: This may arise from a read error, as a much more abundant clone is one base away. No conserved phenylalanine or tryptophan is present at the end of the CDR3, so a read error is the likely explanation. This chain uses TRBV2 with TRBJ1-2, with 7 bases aligning to TRBD1. The CDR3 runs to 14 residues. Germline CDR1 reads SNHLY; CDR2 reads FYNNEI. The junction had 8 bases not matched to a gene; V was cut back by 6 bases and J by 4 bases. The CDR3 spells CASSGQATIYGYTL. In DNA, the CDR3 is TGTGCCAGCAGCGGACAGGCCACTATCTATGGCTACACCCTC.

This clonotype has a count of ten or more. This chain joins TRBV2 and TRBJ2-3, with 7 nucleotides matching TRBD2. There are 14 residues in the CDR3. After removal of 5 bases from V and 3 bases from J, the junction contained 5 bases not matched to a gene. Germline CDR1 reads SNHLY; CDR2 reads FYNNEI. This CDR3 reads CASSLGLDTDTQYF. The DNA of the CDR3 is TGTGCCAGCAGTTTAGGACTAGATACAGATACGCAGTATTTT. Based on the CDR3 plus reference TRBV2 and TRBJ2-3, the full variable domain is EPEVTQTPSHQVTQMGQEVILRCVPISNHLYFYWYRQILGQKVEFLVSFYNNEISEKSEIFDDQFSVERPDGSNFTLKIRSTKLEDSAMYFCASSLGLDTDTQYFGPGTRLTVL.

In its sample, this clonotype was seen a few times. This chain connects TRBV19 to TRBJ1-2; D is perhaps TRBD1 (5 bases). Trimming pared 5 bases from V and 8 bases from J, leaving 15 bases between. The CDR3 totals 13 residues. Germline assignment: CDR1 LNHDA and CDR2 SQIVND (reference sequence). In nucleotides, the CDR3 is TGTGCCAGTAGTGAACAGGCTCCCCCCGGCTACACCTTC. Protein product: CASSEQAPPGYTF. Complete variable domain (other parts from reference TRBV19 and TRBJ1-2): DGGITQSPKYLFRKEGQNVTLSCEQNLNHDAMYWYRQDPGQGLRLIYYSQIVNDFQKGDIAEGYSVSREKKESFPLTVTSAQKNPTAFYLCASSEQAPPGYTFGSGTRLTVV.

This clonotype was seen at least ten times. The chain employs TRBV5-8 and TRBJ2-7, with D perhaps matching TRBD2 (5 bases). Germline V lookup: CDR1 SGHTS, CDR2 YDEGEE. Trimming left V 0 bases short and J 7 bases short, with 17 bases between. This CDR3 has 15 amino acids. The CDR3 region is CASSLGAQPGSEQYF. The CDR3 DNA reads TGTGCCAGCAGCTTGGGTGCACAGCCTGGGAGTGAGCAGTACTTC.